The next 21 T cell receptor beta chains were all read from a single sample in a study of blood T cell repertoires in COVID-19. The repertoire was sequenced with immunoSEQ multiplex PCR; TCRdb's copy has only in-frame clones and lacks some. The sample contains 300,000 to 450,000 clones, roughly 90% of which appear only once. The sequenced sample consisted of peripheral blood. The source of these receptors is a woman aged 25-40 years with COVID-19, enrolled during active disease.

This clone has a handful of counts. This chain links TRBV4-1 with TRBJ2-1, with D uncertain. The length of the CDR3 is 16 residues. V gave up 1 base and J gave up 5 bases, with 15 bases separating them. In germline, CDR1 is MGHRA, CDR2 YSYEKL. CDR3 sequence: CASSQVDLVHNNEQFF. CDR3 sequence (DNA): TGCGCCAGCAGCCAAGTCGATTTGGTGCACAACAATGAGCAGTTCTTC.

This clone appeared once. This chain uses TRBV11-3 with TRBJ2-1; 7 bases match TRBD2. The CDR3 has 19 amino acids. V shed 5 bases, J shed 8 bases, and the junction held 24 bases outside the gene matches. Germline loops: CDR1 SGHNT, CDR2 YENEEA. The CDR3 DNA follows: TGTGCCAGCAGCCAACTACTGACCGGGACTACTGCTTCGGGCGATGAGCAGTTCTTC. Translating gives CASSQLLTGTTASGDEQFF.

The chain is built from TRBV5-1 and TRBJ2-1; 10 nucleotides line up with TRBD2. The germline CDR1 and CDR2 sequences are SGHRS and YFSETQ. CDR3 length: 17 residues. Losses at the gene ends were 2 bases for V and 5 bases for J; bases not matched to a gene: 10. The CDR3 sequence is CASSLGLAGARDNEQFF. CDR3 coding DNA: TGCGCCAGCAGCTTAGGGCTAGCGGGGGCCCGGGACAATGAGCAGTTCTTC.

This chain links TRBV10-3 with TRBJ2-1, with 11 bases fitting TRBD2. CDR3 length equals 16 residues. The V segment lost 6 bases and the J segment 8 bases; nucleotides outside the gene matches: 12. In germline, CDR1 is ENHRY, CDR2 SYGVKD. The CDR3 region is CAISLRASGRRDEQFF. CDR3 bases: TGTGCCATCAGCCTAAGAGCTAGCGGGAGGCGGGATGAGCAGTTCTTC.

The chain employs TRBV5-1 and TRBJ2-7, with TRBD2 identical over 10 bases. V lost 0 bases to trimming and J lost 7 bases; unmatched junction nucleotides: 10. CDR3 length equals 16 residues. CDR1 and CDR2 from the germline V gene are SGHRS and YFSETQ. The CDR3 DNA sequence: TGCGCCAGCAGCTTGGCCGGGTTAGCGGGAGGCGGAGAGCAGTACGTC. Translating gives CASSLAGLAGGGEQYV.

The rearrangement joins TRBV10-3 to TRBJ1-1; possibly TRBD1 for D (5 bases). V dropped 10 bases and J dropped 1 base, with 10 bases sitting between them. Germline V gene lookup returns CDR1 ENHRY and CDR2 SYGVKD. CDR3 size: 12 residues. The CDR3 DNA follows: TGTGCCACCCACGACAGGAACACTGAAGCTTTCTTT. Its protein is CATHDRNTEAFF.

CDR3 in amino acids: CASSQAQAGVVTDTQYF. The CDR3 nucleotides are TGCGCCAGCAGCCAAGCACAGGCGGGAGTGGTCACAGATACGCAGTATTTT. This sequence joins TRBV4-3 and TRBJ2-3; 7 bases match TRBD2. With 1 base clipped from V and 2 bases from J, the junction kept 9 bases outside the gene matches. CDR3 length equals 17 residues. CDR1 LGHNA and CDR2 YSLEER come from the germline V gene.

V gene TRBV27 combines with J gene TRBJ1-6; no clear D. The length of the CDR3 is 13 residues. V was shortened by 7 bases and J by 9 bases, with 13 bases between the two germline ends. Germline values: CDR1 MNHEY, CDR2 SMNVEV (reference sequence). For the CDR3, the DNA is TGTGCCAGCAAAGTTGAGGGAAGTTCACCCCTCCACTTT. Encoded protein: CASKVEGSSPLHF.

The chain joins TRBV21-1 to TRBJ2-7; the table gives TRBD1 as D, unverified against the DNA. TRBV21-1 is marked as a pseudogene. The CDR3 covers 15 residues. DNA for the CDR3: TGTGCCAGCAGCCTAGAACAGGGGCCCGGCTACGAGCAGTACTTC. It is translated as CASSLEQGPGYEQYF.

The rearrangement uses TRBV19 and TRBJ2-1; D may be TRBD1 (5 bases). The CDR3 covers 13 residues. Trimming shortened V by 5 bases and J by 7 bases, and 12 bases separated the two germline ends. Germline V gene data show CDR1 as LNHDA and CDR2 as SQIVND (reference sequence). CDR3 in DNA: TGTGCCAGTAGTCCCCGGACAATTAATGAGCAGTTCTTC. It codes for CASSPRTINEQFF.

CDR3 amino acids: CASSDSTGATNEKLFF. CDR3 in DNA: TGTGCCAGCAGTGACTCGACGGGGGCAACTAATGAAAAACTGTTTTTT. This sequence joins TRBV2 and TRBJ1-4; D may be TRBD1 (5 bases). The V end lost 3 bases, the J end lost 0 bases, and 11 bases lay between the germline ends. The CDR3 length is 16 residues. The germline gives CDR1 SNHLY, CDR2 FYNNEI.

The genes are TRBV6-2 or TRBV6-3 and TRBJ2-7, with 9 bases matching TRBD2. The germline CDR1 and CDR2 sequences are MNHEY and SVGEGT. The CDR3 covers 17 residues. V lost 0 bases, J lost 5 bases, and 11 bases stayed unmatched. The CDR3 reads CASSYSVGGASGDEQYV. The CDR3 DNA is TGTGCCAGCAGTTACTCGGTGGGGGGAGCTAGCGGGGACGAGCAGTACGTC.

The chain employs TRBV7-2 and TRBJ2-7; no reliable D call. The V gene lost 4 bases and the J gene lost 0 bases, with 7 bases spanning the gap. Germline CDR1 reads SGHTA; CDR2 reads FQGNSA. The CDR3 is 13 residues long. CDR3 region: CASSSTYSYEQYF. The CDR3 DNA reads as TGTGCCAGCAGCTCTACTTACTCCTACGAGCAGTACTTC.

The CDR3 nucleotides are TGTGCCATCACTCCCGACAGCCGCACCCGTAATTCACCCCTCCACTTT. It encodes CAITPDSRTRNSPLHF. This chain joins TRBV10-3 and TRBJ1-6, with TRBD1 as a possible D gene (5 bases). This CDR3 comprises 16 residues. The germline CDR1 and CDR2 sequences are ENHRY and SYGVKD. V gave up 7 bases and J gave up 6 bases, with 19 bases separating them.

V is TRBV7-2 and J is TRBJ2-3; TRBD1 aligns across 8 bases. The CDR3 has 16 amino acids. After removal of 5 bases from V and 8 bases from J, the junction contained 15 bases not matched to a gene. From germline, CDR1 is SGHTA and CDR2 FQGNSA. The CDR3 is CASSAAGGVVAVTQYF. The CDR3 DNA sequence: TGTGCCAGCAGCGCCGCAGGGGGCGTCGTAGCTGTTACGCAGTATTTT.

A remark on this clone: At the DNA level, this CDR3 is encoded by other sequences in the same sample as well. The rearrangement uses TRBV5-1 and TRBJ2-3; D unclear. V was cut by 0 bases and J by 0 bases, with 8 bases left in between. In germline, CDR1 is SGHRS, CDR2 YFSETQ. The CDR3 has 15 amino acids. Here the CDR3 reads CASSLGGQSTDTQYF. The DNA for the CDR3 is TGCGCCAGCAGCTTGGGTGGGCAGAGCACAGATACGCAGTATTTT.

The rearrangement joins TRBV30 to TRBJ2-1; 15 bases are shared with TRBD2. The CDR3 is 19 residues long. After removal of 2 bases from V and 1 base from J, the junction contained 9 bases not matched to a gene. Germline V gene lookup returns CDR1 GTSNPN and CDR2 SVGIG (reference sequence). The CDR3 loop reads CAWSYDGLAGGVSYNEQFF. CDR3 sequence (DNA): TGTGCCTGGAGTTATGATGGACTAGCGGGAGGGGTATCCTACAATGAGCAGTTCTTC.

The rearrangement uses TRBV10-3 and TRBJ2-7; 7 nucleotides align to TRBD1. The CDR3 is 14 residues long. The germline gives CDR1 ENHRY, CDR2 SYGVKD. The J segment lost 6 bases and the V segment lost 2 bases, leaving 7 bases of the junction unmatched. As DNA, the CDR3 is TGTGCCATCAGTGAGGGGGGACAGATGGGCGAGCAGTACGTC. This codes for CAISEGGQMGEQYV.

The V gene is TRBV21-1, the J gene TRBJ2-7; TRBD2, the table's D call, was not compared with the DNA. TRBV21-1 is labeled a pseudogene. The CDR3 is 15 amino acids. The CDR3 spells CASSKDGTRSYEQYV. The CDR3 region has the DNA TGTGCCAGCAGCAAAGATGGGACTAGGAGTTACGAGCAGTACGTC.

J is TRBJ1-2 and V is TRBV7-9; 7 positions agree with TRBD1. V was clipped by 2 bases and J by 5 bases; unmatched bases: 5. CDR1 is SEHNR, CDR2 FQNEAQ, per germline (reference sequence). CDR3 length equals 14 residues. This CDR3 is CASSLTGAEYGYTF. CDR3 bases: TGTGCCAGCAGCTTAACAGGGGCGGAATATGGCTACACCTTC.

The rearrangement joins TRBV7-2 to TRBJ2-7; D gene ambiguous. Germline V lookup: CDR1 SGHTA, CDR2 FQGNSA. V lost 6 bases to trimming and J lost 0 bases, with 12 bases between them. This CDR3 is built from 14 residues. The CDR3 sequence: CASRRQAASYEQYF. As DNA, the CDR3 is TGTGCCAGCAGGCGCCAGGCCGCCTCCTACGAGCAGTACTTC.